This T cell receptor beta chain is drawn from a study of CD4 T cells in relation to SARS-CoV-2 and coronaviruses. The CDR3 runs to 13 residues. V lost 1 base and J lost 7; bases outside the gene matches: 6. Germline V gives CDR1 SQVTM, CDR2 ANQGSEA. Clones were read by immunoSEQ multiplex PCR, and TCRdb kept only the in-frame ones, dropping some. The table lists some 42,000 clones, roughly 90% of them singletons, with 9.2% in the top ten. The source material was memory CD4+ T cells from PBMCs. This receptor was obtained from an adult with COVID-19. The chain carries TRBV29-1 and TRBJ1-2, with 7 bases fitting TRBD1. For the CDR3, the DNA is TGCAGCGTTGAAGTCACAGGGGCGACTGGCTACACCTTC. Protein product: CSVEVTGATGYTF.